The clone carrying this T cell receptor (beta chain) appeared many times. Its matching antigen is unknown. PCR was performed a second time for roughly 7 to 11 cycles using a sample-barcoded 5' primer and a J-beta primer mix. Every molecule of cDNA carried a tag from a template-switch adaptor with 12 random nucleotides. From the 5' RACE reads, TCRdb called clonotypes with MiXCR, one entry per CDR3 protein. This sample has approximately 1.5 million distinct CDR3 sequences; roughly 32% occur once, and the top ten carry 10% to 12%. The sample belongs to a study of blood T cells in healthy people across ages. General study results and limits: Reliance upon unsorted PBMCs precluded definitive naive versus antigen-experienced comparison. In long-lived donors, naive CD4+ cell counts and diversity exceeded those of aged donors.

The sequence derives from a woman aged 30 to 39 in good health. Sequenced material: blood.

CDR3 coding DNA: TGCAGTGCTAGAACACTCGTACGAGAGACCCAGTACTTC. It encodes CSARTLVRETQYF. The genes are TRBV20-1 and TRBJ2-5; D not certain. The CDR3 is 13 residues long. CDR1 DFQATT and CDR2 SNEGSKA come from the germline V gene (reference sequence). The V gene lost 2 bases and the J gene lost 4 bases, with 11 bases spanning the gap.